A selection of T cell receptor beta chains follows, all from one sample in a study of T cells after yellow fever vaccination. TCRdb passed the 5' RACE reads through MiXCR, listing each CDR3 protein once. The data show about 110,000 distinct CDR3 sequences, with around 8.6% seen just once and about 25% held by the top ten. The sample was CD8+ T cells sorted from PBMCs, taken 45 days after the yellow fever booster vaccination. The receptors come from a man aged 25-45 years who received the YFV17D yellow fever vaccine. Both conserved end residues are part of each CDR3. Each record gives: V gene, CDR3 length, J gene, clone size, CDR3 protein. Rows may omit the clone size; those that give it use once, few, many or a size class.

>TRBV6-5|16|TRBJ2-3|.
CASRETSAPITDTQYF
>TRBV27|12|TRBJ2-7|many
CASSLGGLEQYF
>TRBV24-1|12|TRBJ2-1|many
CATSDWNNEQFF
>TRBV7-2|16|TRBJ2-3|many
CASSDQGAWATDTQYF
>TRBV27|16|TRBJ2-7|many
CASSTAPDLLRHEQYF
>TRBV12-3/TRBV12-4|18|TRBJ2-2|.
CASRPMGLGIGGVGELFF
>TRBV10-1|14|TRBJ2-3|many
CASSDGRTTDTQYF
>TRBV29-1|13|TRBJ2-2|many
CSVALPRGGELFF
>TRBV29-1|15|TRBJ2-5|few
CSGRGGGLTQETQYF
>TRBV5-1|15|TRBJ1-1|.
CASSLAATRNAEAFF
>TRBV4-3|15|TRBJ1-4|many
CASSQDPRDNEKLFF
>TRBV2|17|TRBJ2-7|many
CASSGWASGSMSYEQYF
>TRBV4-3|15|TRBJ1-2|few
CASSLALEVQRGYTF
>TRBV12-3/TRBV12-4|15|TRBJ2-3|few
CASSPESGGPFPQYF
>TRBV3-1|13|TRBJ2-7|many
CASSVRDPYEQYF
>TRBV10-3|14|TRBJ2-5|.
CAISDPGLGETQYF
>TRBV27|13|TRBJ1-5|many
CASSQGAGQLQHF